This T cell receptor (beta chain) was sequenced for a study of shared clonotypes between healthy human individuals. Findings and limits, study-wide: Sharing of clonotypes among donors was expected to vary with sequencing depth. Rarefaction gave evidence that sorted-subset sequencing remained incomplete despite large depth.

About this clone: What it binds is unknown.

Data came from immunoSEQ multiplex PCR; TCRdb stores just in-frame clones and leaves some out. The table lists over a million clones, about 80% of them singletons. The length of the CDR3 is 13 residues. The germline gives CDR1 SGHAT, CDR2 FQNNGV. The ends were cut back, 2 bases at V and 3 bases at J, with 5 bases in the middle. The V call is TRBV11-2, the J call TRBJ1-5; D gene unclear. Sequenced input: memory CD4+ T cells from PBMCs. Subset described: CD45RA-negative fraction. The receptor was isolated from a man in his late teens or twenties in good health. Some clones in this sample may be carry-over from other donors' samples. The CDR3 coding sequence is TGTGCCAGCAGCTTAACCCTCAATCAGCCCCAGCATTTT. Translating it yields CASSLTLNQPQHF.